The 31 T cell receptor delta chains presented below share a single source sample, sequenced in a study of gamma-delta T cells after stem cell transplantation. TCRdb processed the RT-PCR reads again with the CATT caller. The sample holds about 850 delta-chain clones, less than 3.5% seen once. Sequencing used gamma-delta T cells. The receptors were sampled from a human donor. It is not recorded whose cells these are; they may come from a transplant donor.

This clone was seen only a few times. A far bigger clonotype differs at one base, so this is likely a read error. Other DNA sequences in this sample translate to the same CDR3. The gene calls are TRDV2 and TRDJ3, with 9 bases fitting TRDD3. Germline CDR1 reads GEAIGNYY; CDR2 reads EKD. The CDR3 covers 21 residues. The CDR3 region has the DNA TGTGCCTGTGACACGATCCTTACTGGGGGACCCAGCTCCTGGGACACCCGGCAGATGTTTTTC. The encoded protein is CACDTILTGGPSSWDTRQMFF.

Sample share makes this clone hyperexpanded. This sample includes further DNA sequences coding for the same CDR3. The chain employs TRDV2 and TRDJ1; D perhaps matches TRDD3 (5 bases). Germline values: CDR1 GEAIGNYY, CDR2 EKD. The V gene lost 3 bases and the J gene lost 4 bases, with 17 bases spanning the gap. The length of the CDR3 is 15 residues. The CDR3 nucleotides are TGTGCCTGTGACTCGCTACGGGGAAGGGGCGATAAACTCATCTTT. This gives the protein CACDSLRGRGDKLIF.

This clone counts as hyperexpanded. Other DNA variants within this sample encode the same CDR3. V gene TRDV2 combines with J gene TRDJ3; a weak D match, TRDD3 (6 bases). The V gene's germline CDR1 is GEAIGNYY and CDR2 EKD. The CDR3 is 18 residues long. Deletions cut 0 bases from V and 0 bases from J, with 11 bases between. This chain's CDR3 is CACDTIGGVSWDTRQMFF. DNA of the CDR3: TGTGCCTGTGACACCATTGGGGGCGTCTCCTGGGACACCCGACAGATGTTTTTC.

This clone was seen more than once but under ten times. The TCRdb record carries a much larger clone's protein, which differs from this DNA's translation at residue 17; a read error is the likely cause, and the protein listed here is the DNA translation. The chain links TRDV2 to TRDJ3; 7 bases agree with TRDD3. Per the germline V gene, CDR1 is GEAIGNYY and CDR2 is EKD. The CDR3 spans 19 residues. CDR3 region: CACDTVTGDFSWDTRQVFF. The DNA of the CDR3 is TGTGCCTGTGACACCGTTACTGGGGATTTCTCCTGGGACACCCGACAGGTGTTTTTC.

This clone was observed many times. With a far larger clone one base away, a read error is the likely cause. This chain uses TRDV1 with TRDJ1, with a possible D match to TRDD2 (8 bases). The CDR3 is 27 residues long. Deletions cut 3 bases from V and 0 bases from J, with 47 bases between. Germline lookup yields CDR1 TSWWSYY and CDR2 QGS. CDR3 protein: CALGEPRPVFLRLYWGHTGGYTDKLIF. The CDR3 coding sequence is TGTGCTCTTGGGGAGCCTCGACCGGTCTTCCTACGGTTGTACTGGGGACATACGGGGGGGTACACCGATAAACTCATCTTT.

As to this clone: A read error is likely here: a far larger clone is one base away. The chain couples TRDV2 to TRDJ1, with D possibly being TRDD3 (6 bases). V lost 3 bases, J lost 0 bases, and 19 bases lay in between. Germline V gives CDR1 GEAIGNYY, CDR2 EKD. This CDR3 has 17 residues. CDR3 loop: CACDALGTTSYTDKLIF. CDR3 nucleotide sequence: TGTGCCTGTGACGCTCTGGGGACGACTTCTTACACCGATAAACTCATCTTT.

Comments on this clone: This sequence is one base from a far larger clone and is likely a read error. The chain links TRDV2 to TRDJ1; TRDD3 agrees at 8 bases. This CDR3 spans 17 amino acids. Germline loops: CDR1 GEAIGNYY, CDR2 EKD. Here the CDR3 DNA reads TGTGCCTGTGACTTAGTGGGGGATCCTGGGGGTATCGATGAACTCATCTTT. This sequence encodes CACDLVGDPGGIDELIF.

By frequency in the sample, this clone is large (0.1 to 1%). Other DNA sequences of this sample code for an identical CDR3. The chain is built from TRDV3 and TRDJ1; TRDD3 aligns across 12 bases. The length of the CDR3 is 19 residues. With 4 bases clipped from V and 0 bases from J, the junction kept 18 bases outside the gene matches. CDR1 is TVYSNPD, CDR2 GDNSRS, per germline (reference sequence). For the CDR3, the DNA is TGTGCCTCTGAACCCTACCCTGGGGGATACGGCCCGTACACCGATAAACTCATCTTT. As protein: CASEPYPGGYGPYTDKLIF.

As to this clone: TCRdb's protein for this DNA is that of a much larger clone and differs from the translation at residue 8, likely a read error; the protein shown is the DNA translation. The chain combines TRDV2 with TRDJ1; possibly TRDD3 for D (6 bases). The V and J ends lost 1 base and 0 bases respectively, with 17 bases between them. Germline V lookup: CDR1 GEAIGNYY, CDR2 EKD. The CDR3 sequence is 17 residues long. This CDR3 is CACDTLGPTSYTDKLIF. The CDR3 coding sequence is TGTGCCTGTGACACTCTGGGGCCGACTTCTTACACCGATAAACTCATCTTT.

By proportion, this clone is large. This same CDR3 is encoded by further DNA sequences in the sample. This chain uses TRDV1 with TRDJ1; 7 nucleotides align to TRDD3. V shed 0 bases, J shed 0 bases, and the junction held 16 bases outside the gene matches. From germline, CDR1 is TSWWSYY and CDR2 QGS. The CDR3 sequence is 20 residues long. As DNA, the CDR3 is TGTGCTCTTGGGGAACTAAAACCGCCTCTGGGGGTCTTGTACACCGATAAACTCATCTTT. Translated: CALGELKPPLGVLYTDKLIF.

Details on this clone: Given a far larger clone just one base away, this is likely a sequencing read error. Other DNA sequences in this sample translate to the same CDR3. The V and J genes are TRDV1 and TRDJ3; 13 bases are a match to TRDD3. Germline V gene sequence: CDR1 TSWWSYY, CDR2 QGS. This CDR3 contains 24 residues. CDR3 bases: TGCGCTCTTGGTTTGGGTCGGCTCTCCCCAACTGGGGGATACGATTCCTGGGACACCCGACAGATGTTTTTC. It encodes CALGLGRLSPTGGYDSWDTRQMFF.

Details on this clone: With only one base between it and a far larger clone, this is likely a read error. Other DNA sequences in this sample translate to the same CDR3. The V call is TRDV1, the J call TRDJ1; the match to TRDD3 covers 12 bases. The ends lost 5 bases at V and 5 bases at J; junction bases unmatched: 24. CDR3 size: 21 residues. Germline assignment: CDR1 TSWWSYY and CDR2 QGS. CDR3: CALGKGFLRRTGGYSTDKLIF. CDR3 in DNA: TGTGCTCTTGGGAAGGGTTTCCTACGTCGTACTGGGGGATACTCAACTGATAAACTCATCTTT.

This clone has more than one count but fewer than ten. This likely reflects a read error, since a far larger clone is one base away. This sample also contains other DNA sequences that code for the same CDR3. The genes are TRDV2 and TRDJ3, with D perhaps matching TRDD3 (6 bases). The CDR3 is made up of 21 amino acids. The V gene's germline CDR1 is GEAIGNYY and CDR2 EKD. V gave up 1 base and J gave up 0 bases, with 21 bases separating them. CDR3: CACDTILTGGPSSWDTRQMFF. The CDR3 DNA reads TGTGCCTGTGACACGATCCTTACCGGGGGACCCAGCTCCTGGGACACCCGACAGATGTTTTTC.

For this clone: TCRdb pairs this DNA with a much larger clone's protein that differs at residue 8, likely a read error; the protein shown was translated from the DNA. The DNA for the CDR3 is TGTGCCTGTGACACCGTTGAGAGGGATACGCTTGAACGGGACACCCGACAGATGTTTTTC. It translates to CACDTVERDTLERDTRQMFF. The chain has TRDV2 and TRDJ3, with 8 nucleotides matching TRDD3. CDR3 length equals 20 residues. CDR1 and CDR2 (germline): GEAIGNYY, EKD. Trimming cost V 0 bases and J 5 bases; bases outside gene matches: 14.

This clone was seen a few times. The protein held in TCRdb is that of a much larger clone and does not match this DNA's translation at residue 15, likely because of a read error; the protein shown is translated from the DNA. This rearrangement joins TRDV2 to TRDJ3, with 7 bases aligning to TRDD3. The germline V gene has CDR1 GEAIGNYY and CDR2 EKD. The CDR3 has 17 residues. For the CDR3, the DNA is TGTGCCTGCGCGCCGGCTGGGGGTTCCTGGGACACCCGACAGACGTTTTTC. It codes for CACAPAGGSWDTRQTFF.

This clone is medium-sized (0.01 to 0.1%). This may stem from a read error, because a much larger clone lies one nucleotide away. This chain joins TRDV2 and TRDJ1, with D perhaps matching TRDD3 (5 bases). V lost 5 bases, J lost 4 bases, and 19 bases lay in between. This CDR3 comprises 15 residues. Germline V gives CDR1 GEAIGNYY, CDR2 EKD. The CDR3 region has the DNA TGTGCCTGTGGCTCGCTACGGGGAAGGGGCGATAAACTCATCTTT. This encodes CACGSLRGRGDKLIF.

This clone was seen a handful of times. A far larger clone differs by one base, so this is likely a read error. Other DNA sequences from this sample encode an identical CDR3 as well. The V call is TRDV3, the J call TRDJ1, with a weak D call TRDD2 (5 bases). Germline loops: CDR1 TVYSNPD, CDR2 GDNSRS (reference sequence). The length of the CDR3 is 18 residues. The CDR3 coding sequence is TGCGCCTTTAGATTTCGGTCGGTCGGGCGCGCGTTCCTCGATAAACTCATCTTT. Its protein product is CAFRFRSVGRAFLDKLIF.

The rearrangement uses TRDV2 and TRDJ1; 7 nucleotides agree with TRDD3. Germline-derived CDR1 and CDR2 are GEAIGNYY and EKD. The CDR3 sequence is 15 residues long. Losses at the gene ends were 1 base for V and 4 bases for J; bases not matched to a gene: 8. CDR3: CACDTIGDRRDKLIF. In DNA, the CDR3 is TGTGCCTGTGACACAATAGGGGATAGGCGCGATAAACTCATCTTT.

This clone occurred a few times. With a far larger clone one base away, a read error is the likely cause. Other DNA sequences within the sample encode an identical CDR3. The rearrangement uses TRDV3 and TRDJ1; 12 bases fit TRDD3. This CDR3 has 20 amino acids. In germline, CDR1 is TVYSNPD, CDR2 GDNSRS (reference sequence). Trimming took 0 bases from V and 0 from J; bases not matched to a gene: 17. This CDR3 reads CAFSPLPTYTGGYYTDKLIF. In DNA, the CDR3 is TGTGCCTTTAGCCCCCTTCCTACTTATACTGGGGGATACTACACCGATAAACTCATCTTT.

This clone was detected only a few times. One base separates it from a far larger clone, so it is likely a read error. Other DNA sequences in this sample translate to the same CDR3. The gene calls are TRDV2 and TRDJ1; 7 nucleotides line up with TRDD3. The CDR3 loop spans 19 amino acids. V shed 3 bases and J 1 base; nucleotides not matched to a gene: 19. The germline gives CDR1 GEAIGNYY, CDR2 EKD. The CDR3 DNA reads TGTGCCTGTGACCCCCTTCGTCCTGGGGGGTATGGGTTCACCGATAAACTCATCTTT. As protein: CACDPLRPGGYGFTDKLIF.

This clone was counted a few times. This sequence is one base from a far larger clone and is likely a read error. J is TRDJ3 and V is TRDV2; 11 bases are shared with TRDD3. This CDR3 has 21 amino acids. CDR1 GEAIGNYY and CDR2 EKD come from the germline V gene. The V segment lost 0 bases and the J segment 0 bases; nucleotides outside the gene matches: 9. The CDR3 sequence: CACDTPVLGDMHSWDTRQMFF. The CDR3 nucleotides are TGTGCCTGTGACACCCCGGTACTGGGGGATATGCACTCCTGGGACACCCGACAGATGTTTTTC.

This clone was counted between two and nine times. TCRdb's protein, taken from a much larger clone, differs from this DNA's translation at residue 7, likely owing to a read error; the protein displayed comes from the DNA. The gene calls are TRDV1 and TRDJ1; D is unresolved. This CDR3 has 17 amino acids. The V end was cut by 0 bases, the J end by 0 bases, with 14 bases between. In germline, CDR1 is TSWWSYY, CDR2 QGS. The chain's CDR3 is CALGELPNAPYTDKLIF. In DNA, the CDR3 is TGTGCTCTTGGGGAACTACCTAATGCCCCGTACACCGATAAACTCATCTTT.

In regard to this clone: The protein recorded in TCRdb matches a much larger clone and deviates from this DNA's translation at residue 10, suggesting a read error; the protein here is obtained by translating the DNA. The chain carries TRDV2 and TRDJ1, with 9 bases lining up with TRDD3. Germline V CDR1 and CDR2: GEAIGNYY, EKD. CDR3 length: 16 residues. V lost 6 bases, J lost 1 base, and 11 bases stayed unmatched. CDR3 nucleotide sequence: TGTGCCTGTTTACCACTGGGGGAAGCGAGCACCGATAAACTCATCTTT. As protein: CACLPLGEASTDKLIF.

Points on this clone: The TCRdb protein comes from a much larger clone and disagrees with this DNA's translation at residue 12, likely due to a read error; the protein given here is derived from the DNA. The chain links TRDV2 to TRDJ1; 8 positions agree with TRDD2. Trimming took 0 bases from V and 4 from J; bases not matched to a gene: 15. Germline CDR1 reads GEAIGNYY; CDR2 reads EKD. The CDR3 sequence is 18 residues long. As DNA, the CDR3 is TGTGCCTGTGACACCCTTCCTACTCTGCAAGGGGATCTCGATAAACTCATCTTT. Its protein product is CACDTLPTLQGDLDKLIF.

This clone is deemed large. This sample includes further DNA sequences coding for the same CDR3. CDR3 sequence (DNA): TGTGCCTGTGACGCGATCCCGGGGGTTACCCTGGGCACCGATAAACTCATCTTT. Its translation: CACDAIPGVTLGTDKLIF. This chain connects TRDV2 to TRDJ1; the D gene is possibly TRDD3 (5 bases). Trimming stripped 3 bases from V and 1 base from J, with 23 bases between. Per the germline V gene, CDR1 is GEAIGNYY and CDR2 is EKD. The CDR3 loop spans 18 amino acids.

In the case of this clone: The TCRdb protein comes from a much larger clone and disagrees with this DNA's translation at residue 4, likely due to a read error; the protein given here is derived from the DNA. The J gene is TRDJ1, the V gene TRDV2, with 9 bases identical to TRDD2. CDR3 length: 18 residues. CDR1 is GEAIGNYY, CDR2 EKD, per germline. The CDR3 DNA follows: TGTGCCTGTGGCACCCTTCCTACTCTGCAAGGGGAGCTCGATAAACTCATCTTT. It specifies CACGTLPTLQGELDKLIF.

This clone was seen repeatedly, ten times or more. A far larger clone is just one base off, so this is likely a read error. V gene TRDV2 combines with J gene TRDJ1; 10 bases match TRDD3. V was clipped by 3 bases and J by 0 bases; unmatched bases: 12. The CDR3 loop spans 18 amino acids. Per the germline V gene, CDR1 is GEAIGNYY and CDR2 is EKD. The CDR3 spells CACDAVGGGYPNTDKLIF. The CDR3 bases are TGTGCCTGTGACGCCGTTGGTGGGGGATACCCTAACACCGATAAACTCATCTTT.

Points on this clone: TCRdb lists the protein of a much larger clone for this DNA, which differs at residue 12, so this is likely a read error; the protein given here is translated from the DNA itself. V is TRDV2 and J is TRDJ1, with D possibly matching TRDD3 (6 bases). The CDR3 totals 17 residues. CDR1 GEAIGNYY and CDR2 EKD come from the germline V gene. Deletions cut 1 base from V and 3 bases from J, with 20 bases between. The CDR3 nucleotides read TGTGCCTGTGACACTCTGGGGACGACTTCTTACGCCGATAAACTCATCTTT. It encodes CACDTLGTTSYADKLIF.

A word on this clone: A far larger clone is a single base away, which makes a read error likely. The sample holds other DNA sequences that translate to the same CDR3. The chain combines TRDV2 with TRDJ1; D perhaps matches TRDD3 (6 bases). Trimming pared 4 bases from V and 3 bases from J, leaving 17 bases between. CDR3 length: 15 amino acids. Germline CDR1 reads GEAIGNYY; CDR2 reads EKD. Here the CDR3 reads CACEGLGDTSDKLIF. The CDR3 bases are TGTGCCTGTGAAGGACTGGGTGATACTTCCGATAAACTCATCTTT.

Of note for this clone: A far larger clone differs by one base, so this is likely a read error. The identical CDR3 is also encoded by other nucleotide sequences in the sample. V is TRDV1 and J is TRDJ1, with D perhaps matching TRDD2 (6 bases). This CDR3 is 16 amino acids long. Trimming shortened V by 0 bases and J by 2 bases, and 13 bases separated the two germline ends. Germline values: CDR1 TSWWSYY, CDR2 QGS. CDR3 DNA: TGTGCTCTTGGGGAACTTCCTACCCTCTATACCGATAAACTCATCTTT. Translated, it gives CALGELPTLYTDKLIF.

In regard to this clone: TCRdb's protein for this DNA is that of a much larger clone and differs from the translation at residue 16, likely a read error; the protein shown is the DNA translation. The CDR3 spells CACDTLGTTSYTDKLTF. For the CDR3, the DNA is TGTGCCTGTGACACTCTGGGGACGACTTCTTACACCGATAAACTCACCTTT. The V call is TRDV2, the J call TRDJ1; TRDD3 is a possible D gene (6 bases). The CDR3 is 17 residues long. From germline, CDR1 is GEAIGNYY and CDR2 EKD.